This record looks at one T cell receptor beta chain sequence and its context. Its antigen remains unknown. The data are from a study of T-cell reconstitution after alpha-beta-depleted transplantation in children. Study outcomes and limitations: Several hundred graft clones that had expanded were reportedly the source of alpha-beta T cells about two months after transplant. From surviving recipient T cells and thymic progenitors came the high day-60 TCRbeta diversity observed in some patients. Once a year had passed after transplant, T-cell counts and diversity came mostly from newly produced T cells.

Unique molecular identifiers were used in preparing the TCRbeta library. TCRdb reprocessed the PCR reads with MiXCR, giving one entry per CDR3 protein. The table records roughly 570,000 distinct CDR3 sequences, 25% to 30% of them present only once. The sample was PBMCs, taken before TCRalphabeta/CD19-depleted stem cell transplant. This TCR was recovered from a boy less than two years old with Wiskott-Aldrich syndrome, due to receive a stem cell transplant.

The DNA for the CDR3 is TGCGCCAGCTCTATGGCTAGCGGGCCTCAAGAGACCCAGTACTTC. The encoded protein is CASSMASGPQETQYF. V and J are TRBV5-1 and TRBJ2-5; 8 positions match TRBD2. The V gene end was trimmed by 7 bases and the J gene end by 2 bases; junction bases not matched to a gene: 10. This CDR3 has 15 residues. Germline CDR1 reads SGHRS; CDR2 reads YFSETQ.